This is a list of T cell receptor beta chains from one sample in a study of regulatory T cells in long-lasting Graves disease. TCRdb re-called the multiplex PCR reads with MiXCR, one entry per CDR3 protein. Among around 500,000 distinct CDR3 sequences, 12% were seen once, and the ten largest hold 8% to 10%. These data were also filed under a second study, of T cells in Graves' hyperthyroidism and ophthalmopathy.

Sequenced material: peripheral blood mononuclear cells (PBMCs), taken at new diagnosis, from a patient treated with antithyroid drugs. The receptors come from a woman in her thirties with Graves disease. CDR3s include the opening cysteine and the closing phenylalanine or tryptophan. The order of the fields is D gene, J gene, clone size, V gene, CDR3 protein, CDR3 DNA. The D gene is left open where the match is weak. Clone size is not always given. Where it is, it says once, few, many or a class for expanded clones.

>-|TRBJ2-6|many|TRBV28
CASRTTSGANVLTF
TGTGCCAGCAGGACGACCTCTGGGGCCAACGTCCTGACTTTC
>TRBD2|TRBJ2-5|many|TRBV4-1
CASSQDVLAGLRTQYF
TGCGCCAGCAGCCAAGATGTCCTAGCGGGATTGAGGACCCAGTACTTC
>TRBD2|TRBJ2-7|-|TRBV7-2
CASSLVSSGSPRYEQYF
TGTGCCAGCAGCTTAGTTTCTAGCGGGAGTCCCCGCTACGAGCAGTACTTC
>TRBD1|TRBJ1-1|many|TRBV20-1
CSARGGDRAEGDTEAFF
TGCAGTGCTAGAGGAGGGGACAGGGCGGAGGGGGACACTGAAGCTTTCTTT
>-|TRBJ1-2|-|TRBV29-1
CSHLERTGGYTF
TGCAGCCATTTAGAACGGACTGGTGGCTACACCTTC
>-|TRBJ2-1|many|TRBV5-1
CASSLFAEINNEQFF
TGCGCCAGCAGCTTGTTCGCAGAGATCAACAATGAGCAGTTCTTC
>TRBD2|TRBJ2-3|few|TRBV5-1
CASTSGGDTQYF
TGCGCCAGCACTAGCGGGGGAGATACGCAGTATTTT
>-|TRBJ2-3|-|TRBV20-1
CSARVAVVSTDTQYF
TGCAGTGCTAGGGTTGCGGTGGTTAGCACAGATACGCAGTATTTT
>TRBD1|TRBJ2-7|-|TRBV18
CASSRTGWTGSSYEQYF
TGTGCCAGCTCACGTACCGGCTGGACAGGGAGTTCATACGAGCAGTACTTC
>-|TRBJ1-1|-|TRBV29-1
CSVGAGWGMNTEAFF
TGCAGCGTTGGAGCCGGGTGGGGGATGAACACTGAAGCTTTCTTT
>-|TRBJ2-7|many|TRBV2
CASSRVVPRQYF
TGTGCCAGCAGTAGGGTTGTGCCACGGCAGTACTTC
>TRBD1|TRBJ2-5|many|TRBV2
CASSVTGNQETQYF
TGTGCCAGCAGTGTGACAGGGAACCAAGAGACCCAGTACTTC
>TRBD2|TRBJ2-3|-|TRBV9
CASSPGTSGLKRDTQYF
TGTGCCAGCAGCCCCGGGACTAGCGGTCTAAAGAGGGATACGCAGTATTTT
>-|TRBJ2-1|many|TRBV3-1
CASSQDATSYNEQFF
TGTGCCAGCAGCCAAGACGCGACGAGCTACAATGAGCAGTTCTTC
>-|TRBJ1-1|-|TRBV11-1
CASSLAGYRNTEAFF
TGTGCCAGCAGCTTAGCAGGGTACAGGAACACTGAAGCTTTCTTT
>-|TRBJ1-1|many|TRBV19
CASMALGEETEAFF
TGTGCCAGTATGGCTTTAGGGGAAGAAACTGAAGCTTTCTTT
>TRBD1|TRBJ2-7|many|TRBV19
CASSIGTGPYEQYF
TGTGCCAGTAGTATCGGGACAGGCCCCTACGAGCAGTACTTC
>-|TRBJ2-1|many|TRBV19
CATKERRGSYNEQFF
TGTGCCACTAAGGAGCGGAGGGGGTCCTACAATGAGCAGTTCTTC
>-|TRBJ1-5|many|TRBV20-1
CSARRINQPQHF
TGCAGTGCTAGACGGATCAATCAGCCCCAGCATTTT
>-|TRBJ1-4|many|TRBV9
CASSGKGAEDEKLFF
TGTGCCAGCAGCGGGAAAGGGGCCGAGGATGAAAAACTGTTTTTT
>-|TRBJ1-1|many|TRBV6-5
CASSYRGYTEAFF
TGTGCCAGCAGTTATCGGGGCTACACTGAAGCTTTCTTT
>TRBD1|TRBJ1-1|many|TRBV28
CASSLDRGDMNTEAFF
TGTGCCAGCAGTCTCGACAGGGGCGATATGAACACTGAAGCTTTCTTT
>-|TRBJ2-7|many|TRBV11-3
CASGQLAYEQYF
TGTGCCAGCGGACAGTTAGCCTACGAGCAGTACTTC
>-|TRBJ2-7|many|TRBV5-1
CASTSSVGSSGYEQYF
TGCGCCAGCACCTCATCAGTCGGGTCCTCCGGCTACGAGCAGTACTTC
>-|TRBJ1-1|once|TRBV7-6
CASSRELLNTEAFF
TGTGCCAGCAGCCGAGAGTTATTGAACACTGAAGCTTTCTTT
>-|TRBJ2-6|few|TRBV25-1
CASSEGQSSGANVLTF
TGTGCCAGCAGTGAAGGCCAGAGCTCTGGGGCCAACGTCCTGACTTTC
>TRBD2|TRBJ2-2|-|TRBV20-1
CSARVLTSGLNTGELFF
TGCAGTGCTAGAGTTTTAACTAGCGGCCTAAACACCGGGGAGCTGTTTTTT
>-|TRBJ1-6|-|TRBV20-1
CSAREGGVGSPLHF
TGCAGTGCTAGAGAGGGGGGGGTTGGTTCACCCCTCCACTTT
>-|TRBJ2-7|many|TRBV11-2
CASSLARRTYEQYF
TGTGCCAGCAGCTTAGCCAGGAGGACCTACGAGCAGTACTTC
>-|TRBJ2-5|many|TRBV28
CASSPLGRVRETQYF
TGTGCCAGCAGTCCACTCGGACGGGTTCGGGAGACCCAGTACTTC
>-|TRBJ2-2|many|TRBV14
CASSPRGGLHGELFF
TGTGCCAGCAGCCCCCGCGGAGGGCTACACGGGGAGCTGTTTTTT
>-|TRBJ1-4|many|TRBV2
CASSAGAINNQGKLFF
TGTGCCAGCAGTGCAGGGGCTATTAATAACCAGGGAAAACTGTTTTTT
>-|TRBJ2-7|many|TRBV7-2
CASSLGPGNDEQYF
TGTGCCAGCAGCTTAGGGCCGGGAAACGACGAGCAGTACTTC
>-|TRBJ2-7|many|TRBV29-1
CSVASSGASAYEQYF
TGCAGCGTAGCCAGTTCCGGGGCGTCGGCCTACGAGCAGTACTTC
>-|TRBJ2-5|many|TRBV30
CAWSGLTGTQYF
TGTGCCTGGAGCGGACTAACTGGGACCCAGTACTTC
>TRBD1|TRBJ1-6|few|TRBV27
CASRPAGGSSYNSPLHF
TGTGCCAGCAGGCCCGCAGGGGGAAGCTCCTATAATTCACCCCTCCACTTT
>-|TRBJ1-1|many|TRBV2
CASSETPSTQNTEAFF
TGTGCCAGCAGCGAAACCCCCAGTACCCAGAACACTGAAGCTTTCTTT
>-|TRBJ1-6|many|TRBV19
CASSITPLNNSPLHF
TGTGCCAGTAGTATAACCCCACTGAATAATTCACCCCTCCACTTT
>TRBD1|TRBJ1-2|-|TRBV28
CASSFRGSGYTF
TGTGCCAGCAGTTTCAGGGGGTCTGGCTACACCTTC
>-|TRBJ1-2|few|TRBV4-1
CASSQDGAPGDYGYTF
TGCGCCAGCAGCCAAGATGGGGCACCTGGGGACTATGGCTACACCTTC
>TRBD1|TRBJ2-3|-|TRBV5-1
CASSEDRVSTDTQYF
TGCGCCAGCAGCGAGGACAGGGTTAGCACAGATACGCAGTATTTT
>-|TRBJ2-1|many|TRBV7-8
CASSLITVSSYNEQFF
TGTGCCAGCAGCTTAATCACCGTTAGCTCCTACAATGAGCAGTTCTTC
>TRBD1|TRBJ1-2|few|TRBV18
CASSPVPGQGYGYTF
TGTGCCAGCTCACCTGTCCCGGGACAGGGCTATGGCTACACCTTC
>-|TRBJ2-1|-|TRBV15
CATSRGEGSASYEQFF
TGTGCCACCAGCAGAGGTGAGGGCTCGGCGTCTTATGAGCAGTTCTTC
>-|TRBJ1-2|many|TRBV30
CAWSDYYGYTF
TGTGCCTGGAGCGACTACTATGGCTACACCTTC
>-|TRBJ1-1|few|TRBV5-5
CASSLRLQNTEAFF
TGTGCCAGCAGCTTGCGGCTACAGAACACTGAAGCTTTCTTT
>TRBD1|TRBJ2-6|-|TRBV18
CASSNTGTGNPGANVLTF
TGTGCCAGCTCCAATACCGGGACAGGGAACCCTGGGGCCAACGTCCTGACTTTC
>-|TRBJ2-7|few|TRBV7-9
CASSSEAGVGVYEQYF
TGTGCCAGCAGCTCGGAAGCAGGGGTAGGGGTCTACGAGCAGTACTTC
>-|TRBJ1-2|many|TRBV6-1
CASSDSFRDGYTF
TGTGCCAGCAGTGACAGTTTCAGGGATGGCTACACCTTC
>TRBD1|TRBJ1-1|-|TRBV10-3
CAIRATGTEAFF
TGTGCCATCAGGGCGACAGGGACTGAAGCTTTCTTT
>-|TRBJ1-3|few|TRBV2
CASTRVRNGNTIYF
TGTGCCAGCACTAGAGTCCGGAATGGAAACACCATATATTTT
>TRBD1|TRBJ2-1|few|TRBV5-1
CASSWGDRGAYNEQFF
TGCGCCAGCAGCTGGGGGGACAGGGGAGCCTACAATGAGCAGTTCTTC
>TRBD1|TRBJ1-1|many|TRBV29-1
CSVYRDRVNTEAFF
TGCAGCGTTTACCGGGACAGGGTGAACACTGAAGCTTTCTTT
>TRBD1|TRBJ1-1|-|TRBV6-6
CASSYSTGQGIDF
TGTGCCAGCAGTTACTCGACAGGACAGGGGATTGACTTT
>TRBD1|TRBJ1-2|-|TRBV5-4
CASSLPRGPDYGYTF
TGTGCCAGCAGCTTGCCCAGGGGGCCCGACTATGGCTACACCTTC